This is a list of T cell receptor beta chains from one sample in a study of OX40 agonist ivuxolimab in advanced cancers. TCRdb keeps only in-frame clones here, not all; method: immunoSEQ multiplex PCR. This sample has 100,000 to 110,000 clones; around 90% occur once, and the top ten carry approximately 0.58%. The source material was CD4+ or CD8+ T cells sorted from blood, sampled in a trial of the OX40 agonist ivuxolimab. All receptors come from an adult with an advanced solid tumor such as melanoma, head and neck, liver or kidney cancer. The CDR3 runs from the conserved cysteine through the conserved F or W. A D gene is named only where the DNA matches it firmly. Size is stated for part of the rows, as once, few or many counts, or as a class when the clone is expanded.

d_call	v_call	j_call	clone_size	cdr3_aa	cdr3_nt
NA	TRBV6-6	TRBJ2-4	NA	CASSPPGGGGKNIQYF	TGTGCCAGCAGCCCCCCGGGGGGCGGAGGCAAAAACATTCAGTACTTC
TRBD1	TRBV16	TRBJ2-7	once	CASSKKGTGGTYEQYF	TGTGCCAGCAGCAAAAAAGGGACAGGGGGGACCTACGAGCAGTACTTC
NA	TRBV5-1	TRBJ2-3	NA	CASSLLGDYTDTQYF	TGCGCCAGCAGCTTGTTGGGTGACTACACAGATACGCAGTATTTT
TRBD1	TRBV14	TRBJ2-2	NA	CASRRNRGPGELFF	TGTGCCAGCAGACGGAACAGGGGGCCCGGGGAGCTGTTTTTT
NA	TRBV4-1	TRBJ2-7	NA	CASKTGSYEQYF	TGCGCCAGCAAGACCGGTTCCTACGAGCAGTACTTC
NA	TRBV7-9	TRBJ2-5	NA	CASSLPQWTQETQYF	TGTGCCAGCAGCTTACCCCAATGGACGCAAGAGACCCAGTACTTC
NA	TRBV6-4	TRBJ2-7	NA	CASSYGNSYEQYF	TGTGCCAGCAGTTACGGCAACTCCTACGAGCAGTACTTC
NA	TRBV5-1	TRBJ2-1	NA	CASSLAGTLSSYNEQFF	TGCGCCAGCAGCTTGGCCGGGACACTTAGCTCCTACAATGAGCAGTTCTTC
TRBD2	TRBV28	TRBJ2-1	few	CASSFGTSGFYNEQFF	TGTGCCAGCAGTTTTGGGACTAGCGGATTCTACAATGAGCAGTTCTTC
TRBD2	TRBV5-1	TRBJ2-7	NA	CASSEGLVGLEQYF	TGCGCCAGCAGCGAGGGACTAGTGGGTTTAGAGCAGTACTTC
NA	TRBV10-2	TRBJ1-4	NA	CASPSRVQVLSTNEKLFF	TGCGCCAGCCCGTCGCGTGTGCAGGTACTATCAACTAATGAAAAACTGTTTTTT
NA	TRBV6-5	TRBJ2-7	NA	CASSYQSSYEQYF	TGTGCCAGCAGTTATCAGAGCTCCTACGAGCAGTACTTC
NA	TRBV28	TRBJ1-1	NA	CASSQGVRTEAFF	TGTGCCAGCAGCCAGGGAGTTCGTACTGAAGCTTTCTTT
NA	TRBV21-1	TRBJ2-1	NA	CASIPPGEQFF	TGTGCCAGCATACCCCCGGGGGAGCAGTTCTTC
NA	TRBV5-1	TRBJ2-2	once	CASSLRYTGELFF	TGCGCCAGCAGCTTAAGGTACACCGGGGAGCTGTTTTTT
NA	TRBV20-1	TRBJ1-2	NA	CSARDLAGYTF	TGCAGTGCTAGAGATCTGGCTGGCTACACCTTC
NA	TRBV4-3	TRBJ2-1	NA	CASSQARGYNEQFF	TGCGCCAGCAGCCAGGCCCGGGGCTACAATGAGCAGTTCTTC
NA	TRBV11-2	TRBJ2-5	once	CASSFSPTQRETQYF	TGTGCCAGCAGCTTTAGTCCGACTCAGAGGGAGACCCAGTACTTC
TRBD2	TRBV7-2	TRBJ2-7	NA	CASSLSSEGGIEQYF	TGTGCCAGCAGCTTATCTTCTGAGGGAGGGATCGAGCAGTACTTC
TRBD1	TRBV11-2	TRBJ1-2	NA	CASSQRGQGSGYTF	TGTGCCAGCAGCCAGCGAGGACAGGGGAGTGGCTACACCTTC
TRBD1	TRBV15	TRBJ2-7	NA	CATSRDGTGVYEQYF	TGTGCCACCAGCAGAGATGGGACAGGGGTCTACGAGCAGTACTTC
TRBD1	TRBV25-1	TRBJ2-5	NA	CASSERGRGFQETQYF	TGTGCCAGCAGTGAAAGGGGCAGGGGGTTTCAAGAGACCCAGTACTTC
NA	TRBV4-1	TRBJ2-1	NA	CASSQGFGGSSYNEQFF	TGCGCCAGCAGCCAAGGGTTCGGCGGTAGCTCCTACAATGAGCAGTTCTTC
NA	TRBV29-1	TRBJ2-5	NA	CSVDRQAKFYHIQETQYF	TGCAGCGTGGATAGACAGGCAAAGTTCTACCACATCCAAGAGACCCAGTACTTC
TRBD2	TRBV5-6	TRBJ2-1	NA	CASSLVGGSSYNEQFF	TGTGCCAGCAGCTTGGTTGGCGGGAGCTCCTACAATGAGCAGTTCTTC
NA	TRBV9	TRBJ2-5	NA	CASSVGAQETQYF	TGTGCCAGCAGCGTAGGGGCCCAAGAGACCCAGTACTTC
TRBD2	TRBV4-3	TRBJ2-5	NA	CASSQELAGQETQYF	TGCGCCAGCAGCCAAGAGTTAGCGGGGCAAGAGACCCAGTACTTC
TRBD1	TRBV19	TRBJ1-5	few	CASRDRGNQPQHF	TGTGCCAGTAGGGACAGGGGCAATCAGCCCCAGCATTTT
NA	TRBV28	TRBJ1-5	NA	CASIRGGRGNQPQHF	TGTGCCAGCATCCGAGGGGGGCGAGGCAATCAGCCCCAGCATTTT
TRBD2	TRBV14	TRBJ2-5	NA	CASSQGRTSFETQYF	TGTGCCAGCAGCCAAGGGAGGACTAGCTTTGAGACCCAGTACTTC
NA	TRBV5-1	TRBJ1-1	NA	CASSLGTVPMNTEAFF	TGCGCCAGCAGCTTGGGGACAGTTCCAATGAACACTGAAGCTTTCTTT
TRBD2	TRBV7-3	TRBJ2-1	once	CASSERTSGYNEQFF	TGTGCCAGCAGCGAGAGGACTAGCGGCTACAATGAGCAGTTCTTC
NA	TRBV7-8	TRBJ1-1	NA	CASSLLTANTEAFF	TGTGCCAGCAGCTTATTAACGGCGAACACTGAAGCTTTCTTT
TRBD1	TRBV10-1	TRBJ1-5	few	CASSVRGNRGDNQPQHF	TGCGCCAGCAGTGTCAGGGGGAACAGGGGGGACAATCAGCCCCAGCATTTT
TRBD2	TRBV10-3	TRBJ2-1	few	CATKGGLAGGFRSYNEQFF	TGTGCTACGAAAGGGGGACTAGCGGGAGGGTTTCGGTCCTACAATGAGCAGTTCTTC
NA	TRBV7-2	TRBJ1-2	NA	CASSLENSNYGYTF	TGTGCCAGCAGCTTAGAGAACAGTAACTATGGCTACACCTTC
NA	TRBV28	TRBJ1-1	NA	CAIYTPGLEAEAFF	TGTGCCATCTATACCCCGGGGCTCGAGGCTGAAGCTTTCTTT
TRBD2	TRBV18	TRBJ2-1	NA	CASSPTGGRNEQFF	TGTGCCAGCTCACCTACGGGAGGCCGCAATGAGCAGTTCTTC
NA	TRBV19	TRBJ1-1	NA	CASINRIVGSSEAFF	TGTGCCAGTATCAATAGGATCGTTGGTTCCTCTGAAGCTTTCTTT
NA	TRBV10-3	TRBJ2-7	NA	CAIMPGGGNTYEQYF	TGTGCCATCATGCCGGGCGGCGGGAATACCTACGAGCAGTACTTC
TRBD1	TRBV27	TRBJ2-2	NA	CASSWGQGFSGELFF	TGTGCCAGCAGTTGGGGACAGGGGTTTTCGGGGGAGCTGTTTTTT
TRBD1	TRBV28	TRBJ1-5	NA	CASIPTPGTGSNQPQHF	TGTGCCAGCATACCAACCCCCGGGACAGGGTCGAATCAGCCCCAGCATTTT
NA	TRBV5-1	TRBJ2-1	NA	CASSFLQDSSYNEQFF	TGCGCCAGCAGCTTTCTACAGGATAGCTCCTACAATGAGCAGTTCTTC
NA	TRBV19	TRBJ1-2	NA	CASTLRPQKEYYGYTF	TGTGCCAGTACCCTCAGGCCGCAAAAGGAATACTATGGCTACACCTTC
NA	TRBV7-8	TRBJ2-5	NA	CASSLQGRETQYF	TGTGCCAGCAGCTTACAAGGTCGAGAGACCCAGTACTTC
TRBD2	TRBV7-2	TRBJ2-3	NA	CASSVAGDTQYF	TGTGCCAGCAGCGTAGCGGGAGATACGCAGTATTTT
NA	TRBV19	TRBJ2-6	NA	CARHARPGANVLTF	TGTGCCAGACATGCAAGGCCTGGGGCCAACGTCCTGACTTTC
NA	TRBV7-8	TRBJ2-7	NA	CVSSPGEYSSYEQYF	TGTGTCAGCAGCCCAGGGGAGTATAGCTCCTACGAGCAGTACTTC
NA	TRBV28	TRBJ2-3	once	CASSLSRGHTDTQYF	TGTGCCAGCAGTTTATCTCGGGGGCACACAGATACGCAGTATTTT
TRBD1	TRBV27	TRBJ1-2	NA	CAVGQLDRAGGYTF	TGTGCCGTGGGGCAATTAGACAGGGCAGGCGGCTACACCTTC
NA	TRBV27	TRBJ2-3	NA	CASSFQGHATDTQYF	TGTGCCAGCAGTTTCCAGGGACACGCAACAGATACGCAGTATTTT
NA	TRBV4-3	TRBJ1-2	NA	CASSQGQYGYTF	TGCGCCAGCAGCCAAGGGCAGTATGGCTACACCTTC
NA	TRBV18	TRBJ2-5	NA	CASSPPRSQKQETQYF	TGTGCCAGCTCACCACCGAGGTCACAGAAACAAGAGACCCAGTACTTC
NA	TRBV11-3	TRBJ1-1	NA	CASSSERVEAFF	TGTGCCAGCAGCTCAGAACGTGTTGAAGCTTTCTTT
TRBD2	TRBV5-1	TRBJ2-7	NA	CASSFGVTSGRANEQYF	TGCGCCAGCAGCTTCGGGGTGACTAGCGGGAGGGCCAATGAGCAGTACTTC
TRBD1	TRBV2	TRBJ1-5	NA	CASSRQGLNSNQPQHF	TGTGCCAGCAGTAGACAGGGACTAAATAGCAATCAGCCCCAGCATTTT
TRBD1	TRBV7-6	TRBJ2-7	NA	CASSSSGQESYEQYF	TGTGCCAGCAGCTCCTCAGGACAGGAATCCTACGAGCAGTACTTC